These T cell receptor beta chains were read from a single sample in a study of CD4+ T cells in melanoma. Sequencing was performed with immunoSEQ multiplex PCR; in TCRdb, only in-frame clones are kept and a portion is missing. The sample has just over 14,000 clones, approximately 63% seen once. The sequencing input was cells from a culture (not recorded whether cultured in vitro). These receptors all come from a human donor with melanoma. Both conserved end residues are part of each CDR3. Each record gives: V gene, clone size, D gene, J gene, CDR3 protein, CDR3 DNA. D genes are given only for firm matches. Clone size is stated in some rows and not others, as once, few, many or a class when expanded.

TRBV7-9	-	TRBD1	TRBJ2-2	CASSLIWDRGPSGELFF	TGTGCCAGCAGCTTAATCTGGGACAGGGGGCCCTCCGGGGAGCTGTTTTTT
TRBV30	-	-	TRBJ1-5	CAWSVHPLSPQHF	TGTGCCTGGAGTGTACACCCTCTCTCTCCCCAGCATTTT
TRBV30	-	-	TRBJ1-6	CAWSGRSRLNSPLHF	TGTGCCTGGAGTGGACGGTCGCGCCTGAATTCACCCCTCCACTTT
TRBV7-9	-	-	TRBJ1-1	CASMRNTEAFF	TGTGCCTCGATGCGGAACACTGAAGCTTTCTTT
TRBV7-9	-	-	TRBJ2-5	CASSFGGETQYF	TGTGCCAGCAGCTTTGGGGGCGAGACCCAGTACTTC
TRBV5-1	-	TRBD1	TRBJ1-3	CASSLVGGGNTIYF	TGCGCCAGCAGCTTGGTAGGGGGCGGAAACACCATATATTTT
TRBV7-3	few	-	TRBJ1-1	CASSLRMDSEAFF	TGTGCCAGCAGCTTAAGGATGGACTCTGAAGCTTTCTTT
TRBV27	once	-	TRBJ2-1	CASSQTRYNEQFF	TGTGCCAGCAGTCAAACCCGATACAATGAGCAGTTCTTC
TRBV2	few	-	TRBJ1-2	CASGADSGYGYTF	TGTGCCAGCGGAGCGGACAGCGGCTATGGCTACACCTTC
TRBV5-1	few	-	TRBJ2-5	CASSLYQETQYF	TGCGCCAGCAGCCTGTACCAAGAGACCCAGTACTTC
TRBV7-9	-	-	TRBJ1-4	CASSSLSGNEKLFF	TGTGCCAGCAGCTCTTTAAGCGGTAATGAAAAACTGTTTTTT
TRBV18	-	-	TRBJ2-5	CASSPPNGRPQETQYF	TGTGCCAGCTCACCACCCAACGGCCGACCCCAAGAGACCCAGTACTTC
TRBV7-3	-	-	TRBJ2-7	CASSLTGGPSRGEQYF	TGTGCCAGCAGCTTAACGGGGGGGCCATCGCGGGGCGAGCAGTACTTC
TRBV14	few	TRBD1	TRBJ2-7	CASSPPGQQTYEQYF	TGTGCCAGCAGCCCCCCGGGACAGCAGACCTACGAGCAGTACTTC
TRBV2	few	TRBD1	TRBJ1-1	CASRTGLSTEAFF	TGTGCCAGCAGGACAGGGTTGAGCACTGAAGCTTTCTTT
TRBV6-1	-	TRBD1	TRBJ2-7	CASSQGAANYEQYF	TGTGCCAGCAGTCAGGGGGCTGCAAACTACGAGCAGTACTTC
TRBV7-9	-	-	TRBJ1-4	CASSLDRSLEVFF	TGTGCCAGCAGCTTAGACAGGAGCCTAGAGGTGTTTTTT
TRBV30	-	-	TRBJ2-3	CAWASIDTQYF	TGTGCCTGGGCGAGTATAGATACGCAGTATTTT
TRBV6-1	-	TRBD2	TRBJ2-7	CASRDLGLAIYEQYF	TGTGCCAGCAGGGATCTCGGACTAGCCATCTACGAGCAGTACTTC
TRBV10-2	large	TRBD1	TRBJ1-1	CASSRQGSGTEAFF	TGCGCCAGCAGTAGACAGGGGAGTGGCACTGAAGCTTTCTTT
TRBV11-2	-	-	TRBJ2-7	CASSLVELGARGYEQYF	TGTGCCAGCAGCTTAGTCGAGTTGGGGGCGCGGGGTTACGAGCAGTACTTC
TRBV27	-	TRBD1	TRBJ1-1	CASTGTGNTEAFF	TGTGCCAGCACTGGGACAGGGAACACTGAAGCTTTCTTT
TRBV14	-	-	TRBJ2-7	CASSQDGRGVEQYF	TGTGCCAGCAGCCAAGATGGGAGAGGAGTCGAGCAGTACTTC
TRBV4-2	-	TRBD1	TRBJ2-5	CASPCYRGDYQETQYF	TGTGCCAGCCCCTGCTACAGGGGGGATTACCAAGAGACCCAGTACTTC
TRBV11-2	-	TRBD1	TRBJ1-3	CASSLGGTGVQNTIYF	TGTGCCAGCAGCTTAGGAGGGACAGGGGTCCAAAACACCATATATTTT
TRBV14	few	TRBD1	TRBJ1-4	CASSRNRGSEKLFF	TGTGCCAGCAGCCGGAACAGGGGCAGTGAAAAACTGTTTTTT
TRBV6-1	-	-	TRBJ1-5	CASNRADSNQPQHF	TGTGCCAGTAATAGGGCCGATAGCAATCAGCCCCAGCATTTT
TRBV19	-	-	TRBJ1-2	CASSIQGGPYGYTF	TGTGCCAGTAGTATACAGGGAGGGCCCTATGGCTACACCTTC
TRBV7-9	once	TRBD2	TRBJ2-5	CASSLGTTSGGRGETQYF	TGTGCCAGCAGCTTAGGGACGACTAGCGGGGGCAGAGGGGAGACCCAGTACTTC
TRBV14	few	TRBD2	TRBJ2-1	CASSLRGGEGSNEQFF	TGTGCCAGCAGCCTCCGGGGGGGGGAGGGATCCAATGAGCAGTTCTTC
TRBV20-1	-	-	TRBJ1-1	CSARMNTEAFF	TGCAGTGCTAGGATGAACACTGAAGCTTTCTTT
TRBV20-1	-	-	TRBJ1-2	CSARIGGGYTF	TGCAGTGCTAGGATAGGCGGAGGCTACACCTTC
TRBV29-1	few	-	TRBJ1-5	CSVRQSNQPQHF	TGCAGCGTTCGGCAGAGCAATCAGCCCCAGCATTTT
TRBV20-1	few	-	TRBJ2-5	CSMKDQETQYF	TGCAGTATGAAGGACCAAGAGACCCAGTACTTC
TRBV6-6	few	-	TRBJ2-2	CASSTPDTGELFF	TGTGCCAGTTCAACTCCGGACACCGGGGAGCTGTTTTTT
TRBV19	medium-sized	-	TRBJ1-5	CASSIKETLSRHF	TGTGCCAGTAGTATTAAAGAAACCTTATCTCGGCATTTT
TRBV27	-	-	TRBJ1-1	CASSWGRGINTEAFF	TGTGCCAGCAGTTGGGGCAGGGGAATTAACACTGAAGCTTTCTTT
TRBV10-2	-	TRBD1	TRBJ1-1	CASSDGQGNTEAFF	TGCGCCAGCAGTGATGGACAGGGAAACACTGAAGCTTTCTTT
TRBV2	-	-	TRBJ1-5	CASSARHYSNQPQHF	TGTGCCAGCAGTGCGCGACATTATAGCAATCAGCCCCAGCATTTT
TRBV4-2	-	-	TRBJ2-3	CASSPTSGRGPGATQYF	TGTGCCAGCAGCCCTACATCGGGGCGGGGGCCCGGTGCAACGCAGTATTTT